The 7 T cell receptor beta chains presented below share a single source sample, sequenced in a study of blood T cells in healthy people across ages. With a J-beta primer mix and a sample-barcoded 5' primer, a second PCR ran about 7 to 12 cycles. TCRdb reprocessed the 5' RACE reads via MiXCR and lists one record per CDR3 protein. The repertoire consists of hundreds of thousands of distinct CDR3 sequences, with roughly 20% occurring once and the leading ten covering about 22%. The sequenced material came from blood. Source of these receptors: a man in his sixties or seventies in good health.

The genes are TRBV5-1 and TRBJ2-1; TRBD1 matches 9 bases. V gave up 0 bases and J gave up 8 bases; unmatched junction bases: 12. Germline V gives CDR1 SGHRS, CDR2 YFSETQ. The CDR3 consists of 17 residues. CDR3 nucleotide sequence: TGCGCCAGCAGCTTGGCCTCGTCTGGGACAGGGCGGCATGAGCAGTTCTTC. Amino acid sequence: CASSLASSGTGRHEQFF.

This clonotype was seen a few times. The chain recombines TRBV28 with TRBJ2-1; unclear D gene. CDR1 is MDHEN and CDR2 is SYDVKM in the germline V gene. CDR3 length: 15 residues. Trimming removed 6 bases at V and 7 bases at J, with 19 bases between. CDR3 amino acids: CASRHSQKPGNEQFF. CDR3 coding DNA: TGTGCCAGCAGACATTCTCAGAAGCCTGGGAATGAGCAGTTCTTC.

This clonotype turned up a few times. The chain uses TRBV7-2 and TRBJ2-4; D is unresolved. The ends were cut back, 1 base at V and 8 bases at J, with 9 bases in the middle. The V gene's germline CDR1 is SGHTA and CDR2 FQGNSA. This CDR3 contains 13 residues. The CDR3 reads CASSLVGWDIQYF. The CDR3 DNA reads TGTGCCAGCAGCTTAGTAGGGTGGGACATTCAGTACTTC.

The V and J genes are TRBV5-5 and TRBJ2-3, with 8 bases that match TRBD2. V shed 4 bases and J 1 base; nucleotides not matched to a gene: 8. This CDR3 has 16 residues. Germline CDR1 and CDR2: SGHKS and YYEKEE (reference sequence). The CDR3 loop is CASSLTLAERTDTQYF. The DNA for the CDR3 is TGTGCCAGCAGCCTCACACTAGCGGAGCGCACAGATACGCAGTATTTT.

Only a few counts were recorded for this clonotype. V usage is TRBV7-7 and J usage is TRBJ1-5; D is uncertain. This CDR3 is 15 amino acids long. The V gene's germline CDR1 is SSHAT and CDR2 FNYEAQ (reference sequence). The ends were cut back, 6 bases at V and 0 bases at J, with 12 bases in the middle. CDR3 residues: CASSCDGNSNQPQHF. The CDR3 DNA reads as TGTGCCAGCAGTTGCGACGGAAATAGCAATCAGCCCCAGCATTTT.

This sequence joins TRBV29-1 and TRBJ2-1, with a possible D match to TRBD2 (6 bases). Trimming cost V 7 bases and J 3 bases, with 19 bases left between them. Per the germline V gene, CDR1 is SQVTM and CDR2 is ANQGSEA. The CDR3 covers 15 residues. Written as DNA, the CDR3 is TGCAGCGCGTCTCAGGCGGAGGGTGACTACAATGAGCAGTTCTTC. This codes for CSASQAEGDYNEQFF.

The V gene is TRBV20-1, the J gene TRBJ2-4; 9 bases fit TRBD2. Germline lookup yields CDR1 DFQATT and CDR2 SNEGSKA (reference sequence). V shed 4 bases, J shed 6 bases, and the junction held 13 bases outside the gene matches. This CDR3 has 16 residues. The DNA for the CDR3 is TGCAGTGCTACCACCGGGACTAGCTTGCAACCAAACATTCAGTACTTC. The encoded protein is CSATTGTSLQPNIQYF.